The clone carrying this T cell receptor beta chain was seen repeatedly, ten times or more. Its antigen is unidentified. Library preparation tagged each individual cDNA molecule with a unique molecular identifier. TCRdb used MiXCR to reprocess the RACE reads, holding one entry per CDR3 protein. The sample lists approximately 79,000 distinct CDR3 sequences, about 9.4% occurring once. The CDR3 contains 13 residues. CDR1 and CDR2 from the germline V gene are MNHEY and SMNVEV (reference sequence). Trimming stripped 5 bases from V and 1 base from J, with 7 bases between. Described time point: patch test 1, 2 weeks after DPC sensitization. Treatment indicated: therapeutic diphenylcyclopropenone sensitization with weekly scalp DPC. This entry belongs to a study of human T cells and chemical hapten exposure. Study-level background: Patients had diphenylcyclopropenone applied to the scalp weekly throughout the roughly 22-week study. Study-level results: Among expanded TCRs, significantly more large CDR3 similarity clusters formed than among controls.

The receptor's source is a woman aged 45-65 years with alopecia areata. Some clones in this sample may be carry-over from other donors' samples. The sequenced sample was whole blood, obtained in connection with sensitization to the hapten diphenylcyclopropenone (DPC). V usage is TRBV27 and J usage is TRBJ2-3; D gene ambiguous. As DNA, the CDR3 is TGTGCCAGCAGTGCACGGGGCACAGATACGCAGTATTTT. Protein: CASSARGTDTQYF.